This TCR beta chain was profiled in a study of T cells in Graves' hyperthyroidism and ophthalmopathy. This clonotype was counted at least ten times. Exclusions: uncontrolled infection, other autoimmune disease, pregnancy, lactation. The CDR3 runs 15 residues. V shed 5 bases, J shed 4 bases, and the junction held 8 bases outside the gene matches. Germline lookup yields CDR1 SEHNR and CDR2 FQNEAQ (reference sequence). TCR beta CDR3 regions were amplified from RNA transcripts. The primer set for the first-round RT-PCR of the TCR CDR3 was HTBI. MiXCR, applied by TCRdb to the multiplex PCR reads, yields one record per CDR3 protein. The sample records approximately 330,000 distinct CDR3 sequences, roughly 13% being singletons.

The V call is TRBV7-9, the J call TRBJ1-3; 7 bases line up with TRBD1. Material: blood. This TCR was sampled from a woman in her thirties or forties with Graves' ophthalmopathy. The CDR3 sequence is CASSAGQSAGNTIYF. CDR3 nucleotide sequence: TGTGCCAGCAGCGCGGGACAGAGCGCCGGAAACACCATATATTTT.